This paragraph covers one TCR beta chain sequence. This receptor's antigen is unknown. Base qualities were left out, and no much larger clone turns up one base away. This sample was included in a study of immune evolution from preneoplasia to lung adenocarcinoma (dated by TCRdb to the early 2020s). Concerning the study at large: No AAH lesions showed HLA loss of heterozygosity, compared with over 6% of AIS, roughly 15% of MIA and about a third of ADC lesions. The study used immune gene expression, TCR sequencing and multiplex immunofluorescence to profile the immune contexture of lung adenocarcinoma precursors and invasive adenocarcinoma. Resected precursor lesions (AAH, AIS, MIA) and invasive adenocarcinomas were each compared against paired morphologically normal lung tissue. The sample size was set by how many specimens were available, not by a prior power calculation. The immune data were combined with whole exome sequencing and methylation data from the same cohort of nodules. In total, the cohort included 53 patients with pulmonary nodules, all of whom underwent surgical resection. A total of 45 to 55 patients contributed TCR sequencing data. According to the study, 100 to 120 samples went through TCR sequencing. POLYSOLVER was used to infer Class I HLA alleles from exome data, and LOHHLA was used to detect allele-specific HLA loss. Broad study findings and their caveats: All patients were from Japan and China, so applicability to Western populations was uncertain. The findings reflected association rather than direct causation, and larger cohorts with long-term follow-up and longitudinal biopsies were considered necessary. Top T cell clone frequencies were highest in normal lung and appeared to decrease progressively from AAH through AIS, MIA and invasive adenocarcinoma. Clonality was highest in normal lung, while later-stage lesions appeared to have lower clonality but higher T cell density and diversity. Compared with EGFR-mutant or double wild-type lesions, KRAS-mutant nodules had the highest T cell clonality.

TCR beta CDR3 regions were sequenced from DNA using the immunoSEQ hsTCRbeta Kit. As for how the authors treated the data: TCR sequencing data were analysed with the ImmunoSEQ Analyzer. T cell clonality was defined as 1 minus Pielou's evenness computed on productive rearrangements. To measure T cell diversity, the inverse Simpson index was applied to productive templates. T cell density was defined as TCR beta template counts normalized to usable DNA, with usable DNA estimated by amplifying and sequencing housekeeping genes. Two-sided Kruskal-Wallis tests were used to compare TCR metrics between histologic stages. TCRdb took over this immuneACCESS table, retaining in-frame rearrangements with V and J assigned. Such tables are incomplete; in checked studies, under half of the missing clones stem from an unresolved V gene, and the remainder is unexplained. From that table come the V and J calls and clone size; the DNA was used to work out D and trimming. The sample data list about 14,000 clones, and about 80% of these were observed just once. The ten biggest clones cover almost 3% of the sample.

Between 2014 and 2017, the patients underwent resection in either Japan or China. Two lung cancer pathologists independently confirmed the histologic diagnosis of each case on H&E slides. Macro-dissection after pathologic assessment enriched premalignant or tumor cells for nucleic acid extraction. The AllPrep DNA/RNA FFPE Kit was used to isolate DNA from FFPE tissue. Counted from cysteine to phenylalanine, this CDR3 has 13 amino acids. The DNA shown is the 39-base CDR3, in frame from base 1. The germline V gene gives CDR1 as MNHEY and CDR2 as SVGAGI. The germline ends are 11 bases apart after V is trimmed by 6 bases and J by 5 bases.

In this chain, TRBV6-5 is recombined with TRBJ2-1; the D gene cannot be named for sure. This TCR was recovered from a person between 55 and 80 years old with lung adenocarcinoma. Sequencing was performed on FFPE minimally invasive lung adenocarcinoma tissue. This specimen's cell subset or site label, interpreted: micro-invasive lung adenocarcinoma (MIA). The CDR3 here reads CASSTGPDNEQFF. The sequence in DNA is TGTGCCAGCAGCACGGGCCCAGACAATGAGCAGTTCTTC.